The subject of this entry is one T cell receptor (beta chain). This clone has more than one count but fewer than ten. No cognate antigen has been identified for it. One base away there is no much larger clone; base qualities are not given. This sample is part of a study of blood T cell repertoires in COVID-19 (dated by TCRdb to 2018 to 2021). As for the study more broadly: Samples covering the acute and convalescent phases of COVID-19 were provided by collaborators in the United States, Italy and Spain. Deeply sampled blood TCRbeta repertoires from subjects exposed to, actively infected with, or recovered from COVID-19 were included in the dataset. The repertoires were made available in a free public database intended to serve as a resource for research on the immune response to SARS-CoV-2. Where HLA class I and class II types were available, the types were taken from metadata supplied by the sample provider, not from assay-based typing. Sample metadata almost always included a de-identified subject ID, COVID-19 status, age in years and sex. Samples came from the ongoing ImmuneRACE study (first 160 participants) plus 1,254 subjects from 6 global collaborators. The material from the prospective study consisted of cDNA or gDNA derived from T cells, B-cell-depleted T cells, or PBMCs.

Overall results and qualifications from the work: Clinical and demographic metadata were provided uncurated, with the amount varying by source and participant.

Each collaborating institution followed its own protocols to collect whole blood in K2EDTA tubes. For TCRbeta analysis, collaborators shipped samples as frozen whole blood, isolated PBMCs, or DNA extracted from either of those sample types. Germline trimming amounts to 2 bases on V and 4 bases on J, with 9 as the count of junction bases outside the gene matches. Reading the germline V gene gives CDR1 SGHTS and CDR2 YDEGEE. There are 16 amino acids in the CDR3, from cysteine to phenylalanine inclusive. The kept DNA is CDR3 alone, 48 bases in frame from the first base. TCRbeta CDR3 regions were amplified from genomic DNA using the immunoSEQ Assay, a bias-controlled multiplex PCR. Concerning the study's data processing: The number of nucleated cells in each sample was estimated from the amplification of reference gene primers within the assay. To quantify the absolute abundance of each unique TCRbeta CDR3 rearrangement, sequence reads were collapsed and filtered. For each sample, productive Simpson clonality was calculated as the square root of Simpson's diversity index across productive rearrangements. Here the immuneACCESS table is served through TCRdb, limited to in-frame sequences with V and J called. Missing clones are a known gap in these copies; in checked studies unresolved V genes cover under half, and the rest lacks a known reason. For V, J and clone size, that table is used; D and trimming come from the DNA. The sample table holds roughly 120,000 clones, of which about 79% were seen once. Of the sample, about 2.5% is held by the ten largest clones.

Recombination connected TRBV5-8 to TRBJ1-5, and TRBD1 matches 7 of the central bases. The receptor was isolated from a man between 65 and 85 years old with acute or convalescent COVID-19. Sequenced input: peripheral blood. CDR3 sequence: CASSLYLTGKNQPQHF. The nucleotide sequence is given as TGTGCCAGCAGCTTATATTTGACAGGGAAGAATCAGCCCCAGCATTTT.